This T cell receptor beta chain was observed in a study of regulatory T cells in long-lasting Graves disease (dated by TCRdb to 2020 to 2022). A note on the overall study: Persistent Graves' disease meant more than 5 years of antithyroid drug treatment with TSH receptor autoantibodies that stayed positive. TCR sequencing covered about 13 persistent and roughly 20 newly diagnosed Graves' disease patients, 33 samples in total. Antithyroid drugs had been taken for about 9.7 years on average by persistent Graves' disease patients in the clinical cohort. The study was registered as a clinical trial and conducted in China. Peripheral blood TCR sequencing and RNA sequencing compared persistent Graves' disease patients with newly diagnosed Graves' disease patients.

Worth noting for this clonotype: No antigen is known for it. No base qualities exist here, and no much larger clone lies one base off it.

The trim is 1 base for V and 2 bases for J, with a gap of 14 bases between the germline ends. From the cysteine up to the phenylalanine, the CDR3 has a length of 15 residues. Of the read, only the CDR3 DNA is kept; its 45 bases are in frame from base 1. From a lookup of the germline V gene (reference sequence), CDR1 and CDR2 are DFQATT and SNEGSKA. On the study overall, not on this receptor specifically: Because the primary lesion, thyroid tissue, could not be accessed, the study looked at peripheral blood alone. Sequencing and analysis were restricted to the TCR beta chain. Persistent disease showed preferential use of TRBV28, TRBJ1-2 and TRBJ2-5, whereas newly diagnosed disease favored TRBV20-1 and TRBJ2-1. Compared with newly diagnosed patients, persistent Graves' disease patients had lower TCR Shannon entropy and fewer highly expanded clones, which suggests clonal expansion. Persistent patients shared more public clonotypes among themselves (under 3,000) than newly diagnosed patients did (approximately 970). The authors acknowledged the small sample size as a limitation that may reduce accuracy.

Library preparation used multiplex PCR. The listed sequencing device is Illumina HiSeq 4000. TCR beta libraries were built with iRepertoire HTBI primers and Arm-PCR amplification of CDR3 regions. PCR products were gel purified before sequencing. Per the authors' processing: Across samples, about 64 TRBV and 13 to 15 TRBJ segments were identified and used for gene usage analysis of CDR3 amino acid clonotypes. Filtered high-quality paired reads were merged into contigs using COPE and FqMerger. BLAST was used to align contigs to IMGT TRBV, TRBD and TRBJ reference genes, with CDR3 defined following IMGT. Any clonotype with a frequency above 0.1% was counted as a highly expanded clone. Shannon entropy was used to measure repertoire diversity, and the Gini coefficient was used to measure V-J evenness. A clonotype found in more than one individual was treated as public. TCRdb redid the processing of the public reads, applying fastp at Q25 and MiXCR, and retained in-frame beta chains. Identical CDR3 protein sequences are pooled into one entry, listed with their most common genes and DNA. Here the V and J calls rest on TCRdb's processing, not on the authors' analysis. Recorded for this sample are some 370,000 distinct CDR3 sequences; 20% of them occurred a single time. The ten largest clones represent less than 25% of the sample.

The time point label, as the study defines it: persistent/refractory GD, antithyroid drugs over 5 years with positive TRAb. RNA was extracted from PBMCs in TRIzol for both TCR sequencing and RNA sequencing. Graves' disease was diagnosed according to American Thyroid Association guidelines. Patients were recruited from an endocrinology department in Xi'an, China. From each patient, about 9.7 milliliters of peripheral blood was collected into an EDTA anticoagulant tube. Ficoll Paque Plus density gradient separation was used to isolate PBMCs, and no additional T cell sorting was done. RNA quality was checked with an Agilent 2100 Bioanalyzer and agarose gel, and concentration with a NanoDrop 2000.

This chain joins TRBV20-1 to TRBJ2-5; TRBD2 is possibly the D segment (6 matching bases). The origin of this receptor is a female donor with Graves disease. Sequenced here: peripheral blood mononuclear cells (PBMCs), sampled when the disease was refractory, from a patient treated with antithyroid drugs. The DNA sequence is given as TGCAGTGCTAGAGGTTGGGACTTCCCACAAGAGACCCAGTACTTC. This encodes CSARGWDFPQETQYF.